The entry that follows covers one T cell receptor (beta chain) sequence. Its antigen remains unknown. The record originates from a study of T cells in tumors after PD-1 blockade. Across the study: Patients received pembrolizumab 200 mg every 3 weeks or cemiplimab 350 mg every 2 weeks. During anti-PD-1 treatment, some patients continued daily vismodegib 150 mg.

The method was immunoSEQ multiplex PCR; TCRdb's version includes in-frame clones alone and lacks a portion of them. The sample yields 5,000 to 6,500 clones, 80% to 85% seen once. Study conclusions and caveats: Peripheral recruitment is suggested, as some novel exhausted tumor clones were in pre-treatment blood.

Template: tumor biopsy or peripheral blood genomic DNA, roughly 616-6,500 ng per sample. The V and J ends lost 5 bases and 2 bases respectively, with 13 bases between them. CDR1 GTSNPN and CDR2 SVGIG come from the germline V gene (reference sequence). The CDR3 covers 15 residues. This chain links TRBV30 with TRBJ2-6; D tentatively reads TRBD1 or TRBD2 (6 bases each). Material: PBMCs, obtained after anti-PD-1 therapy. This receptor was taken from a human donor with advanced basal cell or squamous cell carcinoma (not recorded which). Written as DNA, the CDR3 is TGTGCCTGGGGACAGCCGGGGGCTGGGGCCAACGTCCTGACTTTC. This codes for CAWGQPGAGANVLTF.